Listed below are T cell receptor beta chains from one sample, sequenced in a study of beta chain features in type 1 diabetes. Generated by immunoSEQ multiplex PCR, the TCRdb table keeps only in-frame clones and is missing some. The profile covers over 100,000 clones, with under 40% appearing a single time and around 0.07% taken by the ten largest. The sequenced material came from stem cell memory CD4+ T cells from blood. These receptors were collected from a woman under 30 in good health. CDR3s include the opening cysteine and the closing phenylalanine or tryptophan. Each record gives: CDR3 DNA, CDR3 protein, D gene, V gene, clone size, J gene. D genes are given only for firm matches. Only part of the rows carry a size: once, few, many, or a class if the clone is expanded.

TGCGCCAGCAGCCAAGACGCCCAGGGGAGTGTGAACACTGAAGCTTTCTTT | CASSQDAQGSVNTEAFF | . | TRBV4-1 | . | TRBJ1-1
TGTGCCAGCAGGAACAGACGATTCTATGGCTACACCTTC | CASRNRRFYGYTF | . | TRBV2 | . | TRBJ1-2
TGTGCCAGCAGCTTAGGGCAGGGTCGGTACGAGCAGTACTTC | CASSLGQGRYEQYF | . | TRBV7-9 | . | TRBJ2-7
TGCAGCGTTGCTAGCGGGACCTACGAGCAGTACTTC | CSVASGTYEQYF | TRBD2 | TRBV29-1 | . | TRBJ2-7
TGCAGTGCTACCAGGGGAGAGACCCAGTACTTC | CSATRGETQYF | . | TRBV20-1 | few | TRBJ2-5
TGTGCCAGTAGTACCCCGGGGACTCGGGAACTGTTTTTT | CASSTPGTRELFF | . | TRBV19 | . | TRBJ1-4
TGTGCCAGCAGCTTAGGACCACCTAGGTCCCATGAGCAGTTCTTC | CASSLGPPRSHEQFF | . | TRBV7-9 | . | TRBJ2-1
TGTGCCAGCAGCGGGAGGACTAGCGGGAGGCCCCGGGAGCTGTTTTTT | CASSGRTSGRPRELFF | TRBD2 | TRBV9 | . | TRBJ2-2
TGTGCCAGCAGTCGTGCTTCAGGGGAGGGAAGCAATGAGCAGTTCTTC | CASSRASGEGSNEQFF | . | TRBV28 | . | TRBJ2-1
TGTGCCAGCAGCTTAGGCGGACCCCAGCATTTT | CASSLGGPQHF | . | TRBV7-9 | few | TRBJ1-5
TGTGCCAGCAGTTTTGATCGGGGGACCCACTCTGGGGCCAACGTCCTGACTTTC | CASSFDRGTHSGANVLTF | . | TRBV28 | few | TRBJ2-6
TGTGCCAGCAGACTACGGACTATACAGAGTCGAGACATTCAGTACTTC | CASRLRTIQSRDIQYF | . | TRBV2 | few | TRBJ2-4
TGTGCCAGCAGTGAATATGGCACCGCGAACACTGAAGCTTTCTTT | CASSEYGTANTEAFF | . | TRBV25-1 | . | TRBJ1-1
TGTGCCACCAGCAGAGAGGGGGGCTCCTACGAGCAGTACTTC | CATSREGGSYEQYF | . | TRBV15 | . | TRBJ2-7
TGTGCCATCAGTACCCGGGACAAGAACACTGAAGCTTTCTTT | CAISTRDKNTEAFF | . | TRBV10-3 | . | TRBJ1-1
TGTGCCAGCAGCTTAGAACTAGCGGGATCCGGTGAGCAGTTCTTC | CASSLELAGSGEQFF | TRBD2 | TRBV11-1 | . | TRBJ2-1
TGTGCCAGCATCCCGAGCGGGATTAACCAAGAGACCCAGTACTTC | CASIPSGINQETQYF | TRBD2 | TRBV27 | . | TRBJ2-5
TGCGCCAGCAGCTTGGTGGGACAGGGACCAGCTTTCTTT | CASSLVGQGPAFF | TRBD1 | TRBV5-1 | . | TRBJ1-1
TGTGCCAGCAGTCCCTACACGGAGACCTACGAGCAGTACTTC | CASSPYTETYEQYF | . | TRBV27 | few | TRBJ2-7
TGTGCCACCAGCAGAGGGGAGCGGCGCCTTCAAGAGACCCAGTACTTC | CATSRGERRLQETQYF | . | TRBV15 | . | TRBJ2-5
TGTGCCAGCAGCCCTCGACAGGGGGCGCATCCTGAAGCTTTCTTT | CASSPRQGAHPEAFF | TRBD1 | TRBV7-3 | few | TRBJ1-1
TGTGCCAGCACTGAGACAGGGCTTCAGCCCCAGCATTTT | CASTETGLQPQHF | TRBD1 | TRBV28 | . | TRBJ1-5
TGCGCCAGCAGTTCCCGGGGGTTGACTGAAGCTTTCTTT | CASSSRGLTEAFF | . | TRBV5-1 | few | TRBJ1-1
TGCGCCAGCAGTCACTTCGGGGTAGCAGGATACACAGATACGCAGTATTTT | CASSHFGVAGYTDTQYF | . | TRBV23-1 | few | TRBJ2-3
TGTGCCAGTAGGACGACAGGGGGGCACTATGGCTACACCTTC | CASRTTGGHYGYTF | TRBD1 | TRBV19 | few | TRBJ1-2
TGTGCCAGCAGCTTCCCTTGGGGGGACAGGGGAACCACCGGGGAGCTGTTTTTT | CASSFPWGDRGTTGELFF | TRBD1 | TRBV7-9 | . | TRBJ2-2
TGCAGCGTGCGGGGACAGGGGGCCACCGGGGAGCTGTTTTTT | CSVRGQGATGELFF | TRBD1 | TRBV29-1 | . | TRBJ2-2
TGTGCCAGCAGCCCCCTCGGAACCGGGACTAGCGGGAGGGCAGATACGCAGTATTTT | CASSPLGTGTSGRADTQYF | TRBD2 | TRBV7-3 | few | TRBJ2-3
TGCGCCAGCAGCTTGGGAATAACCAGCTATGGCTACACCTTC | CASSLGITSYGYTF | . | TRBV5-1 | few | TRBJ1-2
TGTGCCAGCAGCTTTACAGGGGCGACCGGGGAGCTGTTTTTT | CASSFTGATGELFF | TRBD1 | TRBV7-9 | . | TRBJ2-2
TGTGCCAGCAGCCCCGGGATGTCCATGGATACGCAGTATTTT | CASSPGMSMDTQYF | . | TRBV11-3 | . | TRBJ2-3
TGTGCCAGCAGCCAAGATCCCAGGGGGCCTTGGGGCTACACCTTC | CASSQDPRGPWGYTF | TRBD1 | TRBV4-2 | . | TRBJ1-2
TGTGCCAGCAGCTGGCAGGGGGGCACTGAAGCTTTCTTT | CASSWQGGTEAFF | TRBD1 | TRBV5-6 | . | TRBJ1-1
TGCGCCAGCAGTATGGACAGGGGCTACGAGCAGTACTTC | CASSMDRGYEQYF | TRBD1 | TRBV5-1 | . | TRBJ2-7
TGTGCCAGCAGCCAAGTGTCAGCGTCGAACACCGGGGAGCTGTTTTTT | CASSQVSASNTGELFF | . | TRBV4-2 | . | TRBJ2-2